The clone carrying this TCR beta chain was detected only once. This sample is part of a study of blood T cell repertoires in COVID-19. Study overall: There were acute and convalescent COVID-19 samples, and they came from the United States, Italy and Spain. The cDNA or gDNA used as material had been derived from T cells, B-cell-depleted T cells, or PBMCs.

Original data processing: It was from reference gene primer amplification that nucleated cell counts were estimated. Assay used: immunoSEQ multiplex PCR; TCRdb lists only in-frame clones, some missing. For V, J and clone size, that table is used; D and trimming come from the DNA. The data hold more than 100,000 clones, with around 76% observed a single time. Deletions cut 6 bases from V and 3 bases from J, with 15 bases between. The CDR3 consists of 15 residues. Germline CDR1 reads SNHLY; CDR2 reads FYNNEI. Sequencing used peripheral blood. The genes are TRBV2 and TRBJ1-5, with D perhaps matching TRBD1 (6 bases). The clonotype comes from a man in his 70s with acute or convalescent COVID-19. The CDR3 DNA sequence: TGTGCCAGCAGCTATACAGGGAAGAACAATCAGCCCCAGCATTTT. It is translated as CASSYTGKNNQPQHF.